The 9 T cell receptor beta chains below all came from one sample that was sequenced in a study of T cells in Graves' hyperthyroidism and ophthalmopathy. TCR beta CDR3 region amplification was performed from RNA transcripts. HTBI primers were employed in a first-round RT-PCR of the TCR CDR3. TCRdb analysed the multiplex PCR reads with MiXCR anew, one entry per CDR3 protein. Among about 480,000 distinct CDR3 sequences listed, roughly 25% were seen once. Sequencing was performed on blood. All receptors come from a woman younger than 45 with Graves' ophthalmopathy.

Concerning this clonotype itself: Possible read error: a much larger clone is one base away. CDR3 sequence (DNA): TGTGCCAGCAGCCCTCCCGTGAGGGAGACCCAGTACTTC. Its protein is CASSPPVRETQYF. The chain carries TRBV5-8 and TRBJ2-5; D not resolved. V gave up 4 bases and J gave up 5 bases, with 12 bases separating them. This CDR3 spans 13 amino acids. Germline loops: CDR1 SGHTS, CDR2 YDEGEE.

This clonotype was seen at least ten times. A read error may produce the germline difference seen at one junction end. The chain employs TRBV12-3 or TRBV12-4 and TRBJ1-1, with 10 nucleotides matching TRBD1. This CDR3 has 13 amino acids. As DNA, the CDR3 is TGCGCCAGCAGTACCGGGACAGGGGCTGAAGCTTTCTTT. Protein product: CASSTGTGAEAFF.

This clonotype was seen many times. CDR3 protein: CASSIVQSNQPQHF. DNA for the CDR3: TGTGCCAGTAGTATTGTTCAGTCCAATCAGCCCCAGCATTTT. The rearrangement links TRBV19 to TRBJ1-5; no clear D. V was trimmed by 3 bases and J by 3 bases, leaving 9 bases between them. CDR3 size: 14 residues. Germline assignment: CDR1 LNHDA and CDR2 SQIVND (reference sequence).

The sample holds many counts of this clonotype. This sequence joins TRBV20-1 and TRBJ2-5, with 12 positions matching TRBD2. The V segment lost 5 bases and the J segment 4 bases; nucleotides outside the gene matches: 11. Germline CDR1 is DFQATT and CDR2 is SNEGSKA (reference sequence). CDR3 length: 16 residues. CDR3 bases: TGCAGTGCTGGCCAGACTAGCGGGGGTGGTCGAGAGACCCAGTACTTC. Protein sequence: CSAGQTSGGGRETQYF.

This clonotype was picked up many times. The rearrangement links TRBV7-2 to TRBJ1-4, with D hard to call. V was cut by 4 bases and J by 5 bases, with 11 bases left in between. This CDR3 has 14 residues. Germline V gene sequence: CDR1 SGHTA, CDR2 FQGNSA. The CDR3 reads CASSSSGGNEKLFF. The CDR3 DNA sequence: TGTGCCAGCAGCTCCTCGGGCGGGAATGAAAAACTGTTTTTT.

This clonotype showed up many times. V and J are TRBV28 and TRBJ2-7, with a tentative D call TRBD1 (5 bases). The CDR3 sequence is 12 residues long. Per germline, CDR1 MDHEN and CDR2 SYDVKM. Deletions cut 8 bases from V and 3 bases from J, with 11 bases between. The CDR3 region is CASGIQDYEQYF. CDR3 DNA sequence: TGTGCCAGCGGAATACAGGACTACGAGCAGTACTTC.

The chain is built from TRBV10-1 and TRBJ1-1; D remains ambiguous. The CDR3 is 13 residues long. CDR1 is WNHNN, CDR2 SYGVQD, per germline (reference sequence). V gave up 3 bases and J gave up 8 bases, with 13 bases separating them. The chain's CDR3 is CASSDSLAGEAFF. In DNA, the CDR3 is TGCGCCAGCAGTGATTCCTTGGCAGGAGAAGCTTTCTTT.

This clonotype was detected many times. For the CDR3, the DNA is TGCAGTGCTAGTAAACCGGGGGGTGGGAACACTGAAGCTTTCTTT. It yields the protein CSASKPGGGNTEAFF. The chain employs TRBV20-1 and TRBJ1-1; a weak D match, TRBD1 (5 bases). The CDR3 runs 15 residues. Between the trimmed V and J ends, which lost 3 bases and 1 base, there was a span of 15 bases. Germline V gives CDR1 DFQATT, CDR2 SNEGSKA (reference sequence).

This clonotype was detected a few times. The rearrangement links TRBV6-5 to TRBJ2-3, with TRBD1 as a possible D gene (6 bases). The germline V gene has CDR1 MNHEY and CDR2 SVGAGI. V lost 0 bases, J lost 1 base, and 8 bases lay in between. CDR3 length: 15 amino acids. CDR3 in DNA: TGTGCCAGCAGTTACTCTGGGGGCGGCACAGATACGCAGTATTTT. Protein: CASSYSGGGTDTQYF.